These 2 T cell receptor beta chains were all obtained from the same sample, sequenced in a study of regulatory T cells in long-lasting Graves disease. TCR beta libraries were built with iRepertoire HTBI primers and Arm-PCR of CDR3 regions. TCRdb redid the calling of the multiplex PCR reads with MiXCR, one entry per CDR3 protein. The data show about 370,000 distinct CDR3 sequences, 15% to 17% seen once. This sample's time point: newly diagnosed GD, antithyroid drugs for less than 3 months. PBMC RNA was the source of the TCR library. The sequences come from peripheral blood mononuclear cells (PBMCs), collected at new diagnosis, from a patient treated with antithyroid drugs. Receptors were obtained from a female donor with Graves disease.

In its sample, this clonotype was seen many times. The CDR3 sequence is CASSLGEAMNTEAFF. CDR3 DNA: TGTGCCAGCAGCTTAGGAGAGGCCATGAACACTGAAGCTTTCTTT. The chain combines TRBV7-2 with TRBJ1-1, with D unclear. In germline, CDR1 is SGHTA, CDR2 FQGNSA. The CDR3 runs to 15 residues. V gave up 1 base and J gave up 0 bases, with 9 bases separating them.

The chain recombines TRBV7-9 with TRBJ2-6; D remains ambiguous. With 3 bases removed from V and 0 bases from J, the gap between germline ends came to 12 bases. The germline CDR1 and CDR2 sequences are SEHNR and FQNEAQ (reference sequence). This CDR3 region has 17 residues. The CDR3 DNA follows: TGTGCCAGCAGCTTCCAGGTTTATTTCTCTGGGGCCAACGTCCTGACTTTC. Amino acid sequence: CASSFQVYFSGANVLTF.